The 14 T cell receptor beta chains in this list originate from one sample, sequenced in a study of molecular identifiers for immune sequencing clone quantification. TCRdb independently ran MiXCR on the PCR reads; one entry per CDR3 protein. The data show 250,000 to 350,000 distinct CDR3 sequences, about 20% seen once. The sequenced material came from naive CD8+ T cells from blood, with Jurkat cell RNA spiked in. As for subset: FACS-sorted CD8+CD4-CCR7+CD45RA+ naive T cells. These receptors originate from a human donor in good health. Some libraries in this study had Jurkat cell RNA spiked in.

About this clonotype itself: This may stem from a read error, because a much larger clone lies one nucleotide away. V gene TRBV6-5 combines with J gene TRBJ2-5; 11 bases match TRBD2. Germline V gene sequence: CDR1 MNHEY, CDR2 SVGAGI. The ends lost 6 bases at V and 4 bases at J; junction bases unmatched: 7. There are 15 residues in the CDR3. CDR3 coding DNA: TGTGCCAGCAGCGAAACTAGCGGGAGAAGAGAGACCCAGTACTTC. This codes for CASSETSGRRETQYF.

This clonotype occurred many times. The chain recombines TRBV7-9 with TRBJ1-4, with TRBD1 identical over 7 bases. The germline CDR1 and CDR2 sequences are SEHNR and FQNEAQ (reference sequence). CDR3 length equals 16 residues. The V and J ends lost 6 bases and 3 bases, in that order; junction bases with no gene match: 10. CDR3 region: CASSSATTGPNEKLFF. CDR3 bases: TGTGCCAGCAGTTCCGCGACGACAGGGCCTAATGAAAAACTGTTTTTT.

With respect to this clonotype: A much larger clone differs by one base, so this may be a read error. This chain joins TRBV30 and TRBJ2-2; possible D gene TRBD2, 5 bases. CDR3 length equals 15 residues. The germline V gene has CDR1 GTSNPN and CDR2 SVGIG (reference sequence). In DNA, the CDR3 is TGTGCCTGTCTCCCGGGGAGCCGGAACACCAGGGAGCTGTTTTTT. This codes for CACLPGSRNTRELFF. The complete variable domain, with remaining parts taken from reference TRBV30 and TRBJ2-2, reads SQTIHQWPATLVQPVGSPLSLECTVEGTSNPNLYWYRQAAGRGLQLLFYSVGIGQISSEVPQNLSASRPQDRQFILSSKKLLLSDSGFYLCACLPGSRNTRELFFGEGSRLTVL.

This clonotype has ten or more counts. The V call is TRBV27, the J call TRBJ1-6; D is undetermined. The CDR3 extends over 14 amino acids. Germline-derived CDR1 and CDR2 are MNHEY and SMNVEV (reference sequence). The ends were cut back, 3 bases at V and 7 bases at J, with 10 bases in the middle. Here the CDR3 DNA reads TGTGCCAGCAGTTTGTTTCCGGGCAATTCACCCCTCCACTTT. Protein product: CASSLFPGNSPLHF.

Note on this clonotype: A much larger clone lies a single base off, so this may be a read error. This chain links TRBV7-9 with TRBJ2-2; 8 nucleotides align to TRBD1. The germline CDR1 and CDR2 sequences are SEHNR and FQNEAQ (reference sequence). The CDR3 is 12 residues long. CDR3 residues: CASNQGAGKLFF. CDR3 DNA sequence: TGTGCCAGCAACCAGGGGGCCGGGAAGCTGTTTTTT.

This rearrangement joins TRBV13 to TRBJ1-2; 8 bases match TRBD1. The V gene end was trimmed by 7 bases and the J gene end by 6 bases; junction bases not matched to a gene: 10. CDR3 size: 14 residues. From germline, CDR1 is PRHDT and CDR2 FYEKMQ (reference sequence). The CDR3 region has the DNA TGTGCCAGCACCAGGGGGCCGGGGGCGGATGGCTACACCTTC. As protein: CASTRGPGADGYTF.

The table lists this clonotype with many counts. This chain uses TRBV2 with TRBJ1-5; tentatively, D is TRBD1 (6 bases). The CDR3 is made up of 14 amino acids. V shed 3 bases and J shed 6 bases, with 12 bases lying between them. The germline V gene has CDR1 SNHLY and CDR2 FYNNEI. In nucleotides, the CDR3 is TGTGCCAGCAGTGACCCCAGGGGCGGTCAGCCCCAGCATTTT. This gives the protein CASSDPRGGQPQHF. The full variable domain, completed using reference TRBV2 and TRBJ1-5, is EPEVTQTPSHQVTQMGQEVILRCVPISNHLYFYWYRQILGQKVEFLVSFYNNEISEKSEIFDDQFSVERPDGSNFTLKIRSTKLEDSAMYFCASSDPRGGQPQHFGDGTRLSIL.

This clonotype was seen ten or more times. The chain employs TRBV5-1 and TRBJ2-6; 10 bases are shared with TRBD2. V shed 0 bases and J 2 bases; nucleotides not matched to a gene: 2. CDR3 length: 17 residues. CDR1 is SGHRS, CDR2 YFSETQ, per germline. CDR3 bases: TGCGCCAGCAGCTTGGCACTAGCGGGACCTGGGGCCAACGTCCTGACTTTC. This sequence encodes CASSLALAGPGANVLTF.

This chain links TRBV5-1 with TRBJ1-1; D gene unclear. The CDR3 loop spans 14 amino acids. V dropped 0 bases and J dropped 6 bases, with 12 bases sitting between them. Germline loops: CDR1 SGHRS, CDR2 YFSETQ. CDR3 region: CASSLEAAGAEAFF. The CDR3, as DNA: TGCGCCAGCAGCTTGGAGGCGGCGGGCGCTGAAGCTTTCTTT.

Notes on this clonotype: A read error may explain this, as a much larger clone is one base away. The chain combines TRBV28 with TRBJ1-6; no reliable D call. Trimming left V 2 bases short and J 0 bases short, with 14 bases between. The germline V gene has CDR1 MDHEN and CDR2 SYDVKM. This CDR3 has 18 amino acids. The CDR3: CASSLPPLRSSYNSPLHF. In DNA form, the CDR3 reads TGTGCCAGCAGTTTACCACCCCTTCGGAGCTCCTATAATTCACCCCTCCACTTT.

This clonotype was observed at least ten times. The chain uses TRBV20-1 and TRBJ2-7; 9 bases line up with TRBD1. From germline, CDR1 is DFQATT and CDR2 SNEGSKA (reference sequence). This CDR3 contains 12 residues. V lost 7 bases, J lost 2 bases, and 3 bases stayed unmatched. CDR3 residues: CSVGQGPYEQYF. The DNA of the CDR3 is TGCAGTGTTGGACAGGGGCCCTACGAGCAGTACTTC.

This clonotype was picked up one time. This chain connects TRBV11-2 to TRBJ2-5, with D uncertain. CDR3 size: 15 residues. V gave up 2 bases and J gave up 3 bases, with 13 bases separating them. CDR1 is SGHAT and CDR2 is FQNNGV in the germline V gene. The CDR3 nucleotides read TGTGCCAGCAGCTTATATCCCCCGCCGAAAGAGACCCAGTACTTC. Its translation: CASSLYPPPKETQYF.

As to this clonotype: This could be a read error, since a much larger clone is one nucleotide away. This chain joins TRBV25-1 and TRBJ2-5; D possibly corresponds to TRBD1 (5 bases). Germline V lookup: CDR1 MGHDK, CDR2 SYGVNS. The CDR3 has 16 amino acids. The CDR3 here is CASGEYGQGPQETQYF. CDR3 nucleotides: TGTGCCAGCGGTGAATATGGTCAGGGCCCCCAAGAGACCCAGTACTTC.

This clonotype showed up many times. The chain uses TRBV14 and TRBJ2-7; 7 bases line up with TRBD1. Germline CDR1 SGHDN, CDR2 FVKESK. V lost 0 bases to trimming and J lost 3 bases; unmatched junction nucleotides: 5. This CDR3 spans 15 amino acids. The CDR3 coding sequence is TGTGCCAGCAGCCAAGATGAGACAGGGTACTACGAGCAGTACTTC. It encodes CASSQDETGYYEQYF.